The 9 T cell receptor beta chains below come from one sample, sequenced in a study of identical twins. TCRdb called the 5' RACE reads again in MiXCR, with one record for every CDR3 protein. The sample contains 700,000 to 950,000 distinct CDR3 sequences, about 12% of which appear only once. The data were also submitted as part of a second study, on yellow fever vaccine responses in identical twins.

Sequenced material: PBMCs. The receptors stem from a woman under 30 in good health.

The chain uses TRBV7-9 and TRBJ2-1; the D gene is possibly TRBD2 (7 bases). CDR3 length: 13 residues. V was trimmed by 2 bases and J by 8 bases, leaving 10 bases between them. Germline assignment: CDR1 SEHNR and CDR2 FQNEAQ (reference sequence). This CDR3 reads CASSLSGGHEQFF. DNA for the CDR3: TGTGCCAGCAGCTTATCGGGGGGCCATGAGCAGTTCTTC.

This chain joins TRBV28 and TRBJ2-3; D not certain. The V end was cut by 3 bases, the J end by 6 bases, with 16 bases between. The CDR3 is made up of 15 amino acids. CDR1 MDHEN and CDR2 SYDVKM come from the germline V gene. The CDR3 loop reads CASSLPGSGEDTQYF. CDR3 DNA: TGTGCCAGCAGTTTGCCCGGTTCGGGTGAGGATACGCAGTATTTT.

This clonotype was counted between two and nine times. J is TRBJ2-1 and V is TRBV2; 9 bases match TRBD1. With 8 bases clipped from V and 3 bases from J, the junction kept 5 bases outside the gene matches. Per the germline V gene, CDR1 is SNHLY and CDR2 is FYNNEI. The CDR3 is 14 residues long. The CDR3 reads CASLDRGSYNEQFF. CDR3 DNA: TGTGCCAGCTTGGACAGGGGTAGCTACAATGAGCAGTTCTTC.

The chain couples TRBV9 to TRBJ2-1, with TRBD2 matching over 11 bases. Germline V CDR1 and CDR2: SGDLS, YYNGEE. V was clipped by 0 bases and J by 4 bases; unmatched bases: 6. This CDR3 comprises 17 residues. In DNA, the CDR3 is TGTGCCAGCAGCGTAGGGGGGACTAGCGGAGAATACAATGAGCAGTTCTTC. Translating it yields CASSVGGTSGEYNEQFF. The variable domain in full, with the rest retrieved from reference TRBV9 and TRBJ2-1, is DSGVTQTPKHLITATGQRVTLRCSPRSGDLSVYWYQQSLDQGLQFLIQYYNGEERAKGNILERFSAQQFPDLHSELNLSSLELGDSALYFCASSVGGTSGEYNEQFFGPGTRLTVL.

V gene TRBV4-1 combines with J gene TRBJ1-3, with a possible D match to TRBD1 (5 bases). The CDR3 is made up of 16 amino acids. Trimming pared 2 bases from V and 3 bases from J, leaving 14 bases between. In germline, CDR1 is MGHRA, CDR2 YSYEKL. CDR3 residues: CASSQFGQGFGNTIYF. The CDR3 nucleotides are TGCGCCAGCAGCCAATTCGGGCAGGGATTTGGAAACACCATATATTTT.

This clonotype was seen a handful of times. This chain links TRBV12-5 with TRBJ2-1; 10 bases line up with TRBD1. Germline V lookup: CDR1 LGHNT, CDR2 FRNRAP. This CDR3 is built from 16 residues. V lost 0 bases and J lost 7; bases outside the gene matches: 6. CDR3 amino acids: CASGLVLGQGSNEQFF. Written as DNA, the CDR3 is TGTGCTAGTGGTTTGGTATTGGGACAGGGGAGTAATGAGCAGTTCTTC.

This clonotype was counted only a few times. J is TRBJ2-7 and V is TRBV4-1; 11 bases match TRBD1. Looked up from germline, CDR1 is MGHRA and CDR2 is YSYEKL. V lost 7 bases, J lost 3 bases, and 5 bases stayed unmatched. This CDR3 comprises 14 residues. CDR3 in DNA: TGCGCCAGCAACACCGGGACAGGGGGCTACGAGCAGTACTTC. This encodes CASNTGTGGYEQYF.

This clonotype was recorded a few times. This chain uses TRBV20-1 with TRBJ2-7; D gene unclear. Germline CDR1 reads DFQATT; CDR2 reads SNEGSKA (reference sequence). The length of the CDR3 is 13 residues. The V end was cut by 2 bases, the J end by 4 bases, with 12 bases between. The CDR3 protein is CSARQLGWYEQYV. The DNA of the CDR3 is TGCAGTGCTAGACAGTTAGGATGGTACGAGCAGTACGTC.

V gene TRBV20-1 combines with J gene TRBJ2-7; the D is unclear. Germline CDR1 DFQATT, CDR2 SNEGSKA (reference sequence). V was clipped by 4 bases and J by 1 base, with 5 bases between them. This CDR3 is built from 11 residues. CDR3 DNA: TGCAGTGCTATGGCATCCTACGAGCAGTACTTC. Protein sequence: CSAMASYEQYF.